These 27 T cell receptor beta chains came from one sample sequenced in a study of beta chain features in type 1 diabetes. For these TCRs, the target antigens are not known. As every portion of the isolated RNA was reverse transcribed, the sequencing read expressed TCRB transcripts. Profiled with immunoSEQ multiplex PCR; TCRdb holds only in-frame clones, not every one. The table shows fewer than 400,000 clones, with approximately 10% occurring only once. Overall study findings and caveats: Within each of all four CD4+ subsets, Type 1 diabetes patients had TCRB CDR3s that were moderately but significantly shorter.

The specimen was central memory CD4+ T cells from blood. The receptors derive from a man aged 25 to 40 with type 1 diabetes.

This clone was counted ten times or more. The chain links TRBV5-6 to TRBJ2-7; possible D gene TRBD1, 5 bases. Germline V lookup: CDR1 SGHDT, CDR2 YYEEEE. Trimming pared 4 bases from V and 3 bases from J, leaving 8 bases between. The CDR3 covers 12 residues. The CDR3 DNA reads as TGTGCCAGCAGCCCAGGGTTCTACGAGCAGTACTTC. Translated: CASSPGFYEQYF.

At least ten counts were recorded for this clone. J is TRBJ1-2 and V is TRBV25-1, with D possibly TRBD1 on 6 matching bases. CDR3 size: 13 residues. The germline gives CDR1 MGHDK, CDR2 SYGVNS. The germline V and J ends were trimmed by 2 bases and 3 bases, with 7 bases remaining between them. In DNA, the CDR3 is TGTGCCAGCAGTGAACCAGGGGACTATGGCTACACCTTC. Amino acid sequence: CASSEPGDYGYTF.

This clone came up many times. This chain uses TRBV7-2 with TRBJ1-3, with a weak D call TRBD1 (5 bases). The CDR3 length is 14 residues. Per the germline V gene, CDR1 is SGHTA and CDR2 is FQGNSA. V lost 5 bases and J lost 0, with 8 bases in between. The CDR3 sequence is CASSRDHSGNTIYF. Written as DNA, the CDR3 is TGTGCCAGCAGCCGGGACCACTCTGGAAACACCATATATTTT.

This clone was seen a handful of times. The chain carries TRBV27 and TRBJ2-3; D not certain. The CDR3 sequence is 16 residues long. Between the trimmed V and J ends, which lost 1 base and 1 base, there was a span of 12 bases. The germline gives CDR1 MNHEY, CDR2 SMNVEV (reference sequence). This chain's CDR3 is CASSLFGRTGTDTQYF. The CDR3 DNA is TGTGCCAGCAGTTTATTTGGCCGCACGGGCACAGATACGCAGTATTTT.

This clone has only a few counts. The gene calls are TRBV28 and TRBJ1-1; 9 bases are shared with TRBD1. The CDR3 has 17 amino acids. CDR1 and CDR2 (germline): MDHEN, SYDVKM. Germline trimming cut 2 bases from V and 3 bases from J; bases unmatched to any gene: 10. Here the CDR3 reads CASSLADRGYLDTEAFF. The CDR3 coding sequence is TGTGCCAGCAGTTTAGCGGACAGGGGCTATTTAGACACTGAAGCTTTCTTT.

This clone was picked up a small number of times. This chain joins TRBV2 and TRBJ1-1; D is unresolved. CDR1 is SNHLY, CDR2 FYNNEI, per germline. With 4 bases removed from V and 0 bases from J, the gap between germline ends came to 15 bases. The CDR3 is 16 residues long. As DNA, the CDR3 is TGTGCCAGCAGTGCTCCCGTCGGGTCGCTGAACACTGAAGCTTTCTTT. Protein product: CASSAPVGSLNTEAFF. Full variable domain (remainder filled in from reference TRBV2 and TRBJ1-1): EPEVTQTPSHQVTQMGQEVILRCVPISNHLYFYWYRQILGQKVEFLVSFYNNEISEKSEIFDDQFSVERPDGSNFTLKIRSTKLEDSAMYFCASSAPVGSLNTEAFFGQGTRLTVV.

This clone appeared many times. Other DNA sequences from this sample encode an identical CDR3 as well. In nucleotides, the CDR3 is TGTGCCAGCAGCTTGGGGTTTCGCACAGATACGCAGTATTTT. Its protein product is CASSLGFRTDTQYF. The rearrangement uses TRBV5-5 and TRBJ2-3; D is unresolved. Germline V gene data show CDR1 as SGHKS and CDR2 as YYEKEE (reference sequence). V lost 0 bases, J lost 1 base, and 6 bases lay in between. There are 14 residues in the CDR3.

This clone has more than one count but fewer than ten. The chain is built from TRBV4-3 and TRBJ2-7, with TRBD1 identical over 8 bases. J gave up 2 bases and V 0 bases, and 12 bases lay outside the gene matches. The germline gives CDR1 LGHNA, CDR2 YSLEER. The CDR3 loop spans 18 amino acids. The CDR3: CASSQDNRPGQVPYEQYF. As DNA, the CDR3 is TGCGCCAGCAGCCAAGACAACCGACCGGGACAGGTACCCTACGAGCAGTACTTC.

The chain is built from TRBV13 and TRBJ1-3; tentatively, D is TRBD1 (6 bases). The CDR3 sequence is 14 residues long. Germline V lookup: CDR1 PRHDT, CDR2 FYEKMQ (reference sequence). V lost 4 bases, J lost 4 bases, and 11 bases lay in between. Written as DNA, the CDR3 is TGTGCCAGCAGCTCTCAGGGGCGGGGAAACACCATATATTTT. It specifies CASSSQGRGNTIYF.

There are a few counts of this clone. The rearrangement joins TRBV5-1 to TRBJ2-5; no definite D call. Looked up from germline, CDR1 is SGHRS and CDR2 is YFSETQ. V was pared by 0 bases and J by 4 bases, with 16 bases between. CDR3 length: 16 residues. This chain's CDR3 is CASSLATEPWGETQYF. Here the CDR3 DNA reads TGCGCCAGCAGCTTGGCCACAGAGCCGTGGGGAGAGACCCAGTACTTC. Drawing the rest from reference TRBV5-1 and TRBJ2-5, the complete variable domain is KAGVTQTPRYLIKTRGQQVTLSCSPISGHRSVSWYQQTPGQGLQFLFEYFSETQRNKGNFPGRFSGRQFSNSRSEMNVSTLELGDSALYLCASSLATEPWGETQYFGPGTRLLVL.

The chain joins TRBV5-4 to TRBJ1-1, with D possibly TRBD1 on 5 matching bases. This CDR3 comprises 16 residues. V shed 0 bases and J shed 2 bases, with 14 bases lying between them. Germline V lookup: CDR1 SGHNT, CDR2 YYREEE (reference sequence). CDR3 sequence reads: CASSLDVGGTNTEAFF. CDR3 sequence (DNA): TGTGCCAGCAGCTTGGATGTTGGGGGTACAAACACTGAAGCTTTCTTT.

This clone has more than one count but fewer than ten. The genes are TRBV4-3 and TRBJ2-6; D gene uncertain. Trimming left V 0 bases short and J 0 bases short, with 9 bases between. The CDR3 loop spans 17 amino acids. CDR1 LGHNA and CDR2 YSLEER come from the germline V gene. The CDR3 DNA is TGCGCCAGCAGCCAAGATGAACGGGCCTCTGGGGCCAACGTCCTGACTTTC. Protein sequence: CASSQDERASGANVLTF.

This clone has just a few counts. The chain is built from TRBV2 and TRBJ2-1, with TRBD1 matching over 11 bases. Germline CDR1 is SNHLY and CDR2 is FYNNEI. With V trimmed by 8 bases and J by 0 bases, 6 bases remained unmatched. The CDR3 runs to 16 residues. CDR3 in amino acids: CASQWTGGASYNEQFF. The CDR3 DNA is TGTGCCAGCCAGTGGACAGGGGGCGCCTCCTACAATGAGCAGTTCTTC.

This clone was counted a few times. The chain recombines TRBV25-1 with TRBJ1-1; a possible D gene is TRBD1 (6 bases). The CDR3 is 12 residues long. Trimming took 4 bases from V and 11 from J, leaving 14 bases between them. CDR1 is MGHDK and CDR2 is SYGVNS in the germline V gene. DNA for the CDR3: TGTGCCAGCAGTGTGGCACAGGGATGGGCTTTCTTT. Protein product: CASSVAQGWAFF.

V and J are TRBV6-5 and TRBJ1-1, with unresolved D. The ends were cut back, 5 bases at V and 11 bases at J, with 15 bases in the middle. Germline CDR1 and CDR2: MNHEY and SVGAGI. The length of the CDR3 is 12 residues. The CDR3 loop reads CASSEPPGLAFF. The CDR3 bases are TGTGCCAGCAGTGAACCCCCGGGGTTGGCTTTCTTT.

There are a few counts of this clone. The V and J genes are TRBV7-2 and TRBJ2-5, with D perhaps matching TRBD1 (6 bases). Near its end, the DNA agrees better with TRBJ2-7, so the J call may be wrong. CDR3 size: 14 residues. Looked up from germline, CDR1 is SGHTA and CDR2 is FQGNSA. CDR3 bases: TGTGCCAGCAGCTTACACAGGGACGCCTACGAGCAGTACTTC. It yields the protein CASSLHRDAYEQYF.

This clone has a handful of counts. The chain recombines TRBV7-2 with TRBJ2-5; D gene ambiguous. The germline gives CDR1 SGHTA, CDR2 FQGNSA. The CDR3 totals 14 residues. V lost 0 bases and J lost 7, with 12 bases in between. The CDR3 loop reads CASSLAVLRGTQYF. The CDR3 DNA reads TGTGCCAGCAGCTTAGCAGTGCTCCGAGGGACCCAGTACTTC.

This clone was seen repeatedly, ten times or more. The chain uses TRBV9 and TRBJ1-1; D uncertain. This CDR3 has 15 residues. V was trimmed by 0 bases and J by 2 bases, leaving 11 bases between them. Looked up from germline, CDR1 is SGDLS and CDR2 is YYNGEE. CDR3 loop: CASSVEGSGNTEAFF. CDR3 bases: TGTGCCAGCAGCGTAGAGGGTTCAGGAAACACTGAAGCTTTCTTT.

The chain combines TRBV7-9 with TRBJ1-1; D is ambiguous. Germline V lookup: CDR1 SEHNR, CDR2 FQNEAQ (reference sequence). The V gene lost 1 base and the J gene lost 1 base, with 7 bases spanning the gap. The CDR3 covers 14 residues. CDR3 region: CASSLGERNTEAFF. The DNA for the CDR3 is TGTGCCAGCAGCTTAGGGGAGAGGAACACTGAAGCTTTCTTT.

V gene TRBV5-1 combines with J gene TRBJ2-7; TRBD1 agrees at 9 bases. The CDR3 is 18 amino acids. Germline trimming cut 0 bases from V and 1 base from J; bases unmatched to any gene: 11. Germline V CDR1 and CDR2: SGHRS, YFSETQ. CDR3 loop: CASSLGLLWDRASYEQYF. The CDR3 nucleotides are TGCGCCAGCAGCTTGGGCCTCCTCTGGGACAGGGCTTCCTACGAGCAGTACTTC.

This clone was picked up a small number of times. Other DNA sequences in the same sample also yield this CDR3. This chain joins TRBV10-3 and TRBJ2-5; the D gene is possibly TRBD2 (6 bases). Trimming took 0 bases from V and 7 from J, leaving 12 bases between them. Germline V gene lookup returns CDR1 ENHRY and CDR2 SYGVKD. The CDR3 has 14 amino acids. The CDR3 DNA is TGTGCCATCAGTGAGTCGGAGGGGCAGGGGACCCAGTACTTC. Its translation is CAISESEGQGTQYF.

V is TRBV4-2 and J is TRBJ2-5; 7 bases map to TRBD2. The CDR3 is 13 residues long. Germline CDR1 reads LGHNA; CDR2 reads YNFKEQ. V shed 1 base, J shed 5 bases, and the junction held 1 base outside the gene matches. The CDR3 coding sequence is TGTGCCAGCAGCCAAGGGGAGGGGGAGACCCAGTACTTC. Its protein is CASSQGEGETQYF.

The V gene is TRBV7-2, the J gene TRBJ2-5, with 7 bases aligning to TRBD2. V lost 4 bases, J lost 4 bases, and 9 bases stayed unmatched. Germline CDR1 is SGHTA and CDR2 is FQGNSA. The CDR3 loop spans 15 amino acids. The CDR3 region has the DNA TGTGCCAGCAGCTCCCAGTGGGAGCGGGGAGAGACCCAGTACTTC. Its protein is CASSSQWERGETQYF.

A few counts support this clone. V and J are TRBV29-1 and TRBJ1-2, with TRBD1 matching 7 bases. J lost 6 bases, V lost 6 bases, and 4 bases had no gene match. In germline, CDR1 is SQVTM, CDR2 ANQGSEA. The CDR3 has 11 amino acids. The CDR3 loop reads CSVETGHGYTF. For the CDR3, the DNA is TGCAGCGTAGAGACAGGGCATGGCTACACCTTC.

This clone was picked up a small number of times. The V and J genes are TRBV2 and TRBJ2-3, with TRBD2 matching over 7 bases. There are 15 residues in the CDR3. Germline CDR1 SNHLY, CDR2 FYNNEI. V trimming: 6 bases; J trimming: 4 bases; junction bases outside the gene matches: 10. The CDR3 DNA reads as TGTGCCAGCAGAAGAGAAGCGGGGTTTCCAGATACGCAGTATTTT. Its translation is CASRREAGFPDTQYF.

Only a few counts were recorded for this clone. The chain recombines TRBV2 with TRBJ1-5; D not resolved. CDR1 is SNHLY, CDR2 FYNNEI, per germline. V lost 7 bases to trimming and J lost 0 bases, with 10 bases between them. This CDR3 spans 14 amino acids. In nucleotides, the CDR3 is TGTGCCAGCATGAAGTCCAGTAGCAATCAGCCCCAGCATTTT. This encodes CASMKSSSNQPQHF.

V usage is TRBV4-3 and J usage is TRBJ2-7; the D gene is possibly TRBD2 (6 bases). This CDR3 is 15 amino acids long. Trimming shortened V by 2 bases and J by 0 bases, and 11 bases separated the two germline ends. Germline assignment: CDR1 LGHNA and CDR2 YSLEER. The CDR3 here is CASSQKAGLSYEQYF. The DNA of the CDR3 is TGCGCCAGCAGCCAAAAAGCGGGTCTCTCCTACGAGCAGTACTTC.